This T cell receptor beta chain was retrieved from a study of type 1 and type 2 diabetes patients. Anyone with other autoimmune disease or infection in the prior four weeks was excluded. Details on this clonotype: A read error may explain this, as a much larger clone is one base away.

PCR was run on genomic DNA. The TCR beta CDR3 region was amplified using 30 forward and 13 reverse primers. TCRdb reanalysed the multiplex PCR reads using MiXCR and keeps one entry per CDR3 protein. Found here are around 300,000 distinct CDR3 sequences, around 47% of them singletons; the top ten hold around 15%. The sequencing sample was made of peripheral blood mononuclear cells (PBMCs). The source is a man aged 18-30 years with type 2 diabetes.

This CDR3 reads CASSPGTGWYKQYF. In DNA form, the CDR3 reads TGTGCCAGCAGCCCCGGGACAGGGTGGTACAAGCAGTACTTC. The chain uses TRBV7-2 and TRBJ2-7; 9 bases are a match to TRBD1. Per germline, CDR1 SGHTA and CDR2 FQGNSA. V was clipped by 5 bases and J by 8 bases; unmatched bases: 10. This CDR3 region has 14 residues.